This TCR beta chain was captured in a study of T-cell reconstitution after alpha-beta-depleted transplantation in children. This clonotype occurred many times. Germline lookup yields CDR1 KGHDR and CDR2 SFDVKD. There are 12 residues in the CDR3. The V end was cut by 1 base, the J end by 4 bases, with 4 bases between. The TCRbeta library was prepared with unique molecular identifiers. MiXCR was run by TCRdb on the PCR reads, yielding one entry per CDR3 protein. The sample contains fewer than 350,000 distinct CDR3 sequences, 10% of which appear only once. The sequence was obtained from a boy in the first two years of life with acute myeloid leukemia, due to receive a stem cell transplant. The chain couples TRBV24-1 to TRBJ2-7; D is ambiguous. Material: PBMCs, obtained before TCRalphabeta/CD19-depleted stem cell transplant. CDR3 in amino acids: CATSDFGYEQYF. CDR3 nucleotide sequence: TGTGCCACCAGTGATTTTGGGTACGAGCAGTACTTC.